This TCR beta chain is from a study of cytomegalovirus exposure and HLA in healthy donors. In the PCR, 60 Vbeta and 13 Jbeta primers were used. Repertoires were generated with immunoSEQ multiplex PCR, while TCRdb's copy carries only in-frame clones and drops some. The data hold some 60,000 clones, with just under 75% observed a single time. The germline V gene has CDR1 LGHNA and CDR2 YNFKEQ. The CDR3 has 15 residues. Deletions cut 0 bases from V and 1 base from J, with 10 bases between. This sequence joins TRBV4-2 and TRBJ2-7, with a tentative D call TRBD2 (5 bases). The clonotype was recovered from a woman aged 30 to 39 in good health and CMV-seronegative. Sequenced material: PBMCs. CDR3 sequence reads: CASSQEAAESYEQYF. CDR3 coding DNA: TGTGCCAGCAGCCAAGAGGCAGCGGAGTCCTACGAGCAGTACTTC.